This passage covers 21 T cell receptor beta chains from one sample sequenced in a study of blood T cell repertoires in COVID-19. TCRdb's table, derived via immunoSEQ multiplex PCR, lists solely in-frame clones and lacks some. This repertoire shows about 85,000 clones, less than 85% found once; its top ten account for roughly 14%. Sequencing input: peripheral blood. The receptors stem from a human donor in a cohort sampled during active COVID-19.

The V gene is TRBV7-3, the J gene TRBJ2-7; D might be TRBD2 (7 bases). This CDR3 region has 15 residues. The V end was cut by 2 bases, the J end by 0 bases, with 11 bases between. The germline V gene has CDR1 SGHTA and CDR2 FQGTGA. The CDR3 loop reads CASSLGRGPSYEQYF. For the CDR3, the DNA is TGTGCCAGCAGCTTAGGGCGGGGGCCCTCCTACGAGCAGTACTTC.

The chain joins TRBV5-1 to TRBJ1-1; tentatively, D is TRBD1 (5 bases). The germline V gene has CDR1 SGHRS and CDR2 YFSETQ. Trimming took off 6 bases at V and 5 bases at J, with 20 bases between the two ends. This CDR3 has 15 residues. In nucleotides, the CDR3 is TGCGCCAGCAATCTTGGGTCCAGGGAGGGGACTGAAGCTTTCTTT. It yields the protein CASNLGSREGTEAFF.

The rearrangement joins TRBV6-5 to TRBJ1-2; 10 bases are a match to TRBD1. Unmatched junction bases numbered 7, after V lost 7 bases and J lost 8 bases. The CDR3 runs to 13 residues. The germline gives CDR1 MNHEY, CDR2 SVGAGI. The CDR3, as DNA: TGTGCCAGCAAGGTGGGACAGGGGAGAGGCTACACCTTC. It encodes CASKVGQGRGYTF.

This clone has only a few counts. V gene TRBV6-1 combines with J gene TRBJ2-3; TRBD2 agrees at 11 bases. The CDR3 covers 16 residues. The germline V gene encodes CDR1 MNHNS and CDR2 SASEGT. V shed 2 bases and J 2 bases; nucleotides not matched to a gene: 3. The chain's CDR3 is CASSEIAGGNTDTQYF. In DNA form, the CDR3 reads TGTGCCAGCAGTGAAATAGCGGGGGGGAACACAGATACGCAGTATTTT.

CDR3 bases: TGTGCCAGCTCATCAATTAACGGGGATACGCAGTATTTT. Its protein is CASSSINGDTQYF. The chain uses TRBV18 and TRBJ2-3, with unresolved D. This CDR3 spans 13 amino acids. Germline assignment: CDR1 KGHSH and CDR2 LQKENI. Trimming removed 5 bases at V and 6 bases at J, with 12 bases between.

The genes are TRBV18 and TRBJ1-5; 7 positions match TRBD1. CDR1 and CDR2 from the germline V gene are KGHSH and LQKENI. The CDR3 covers 13 residues. The V and J ends lost 5 bases and 7 bases, in that order; junction bases with no gene match: 5. For the CDR3, the DNA is TGTGCCAGCTCATTCGGGACAGAGCAGCCCCAGCATTTT. Protein product: CASSFGTEQPQHF.

In DNA, the CDR3 is TGTGCCAGCAGCTACCGACAGGGTCGCTACAATGAGCAGTTCTTC. This translates into CASSYRQGRYNEQFF. V and J are TRBV5-4 and TRBJ2-1; 7 bases map to TRBD1. The V gene end was trimmed by 3 bases and the J gene end by 3 bases; junction bases not matched to a gene: 6. This CDR3 has 15 amino acids. The germline CDR1 and CDR2 sequences are SGHNT and YYREEE (reference sequence).

This clone was counted only a few times. The chain couples TRBV2 to TRBJ1-4; a weak D match, TRBD1 (5 bases). CDR1 is SNHLY and CDR2 is FYNNEI in the germline V gene. This CDR3 is 15 amino acids long. The V gene lost 0 bases and the J gene lost 10 bases, with 15 bases spanning the gap. The CDR3 protein is CASSEALSRVRKLFF. CDR3 nucleotides: TGTGCCAGCAGTGAAGCGCTGTCCAGGGTCAGAAAACTGTTTTTT.

The chain has TRBV5-4 and TRBJ2-5; 11 nucleotides match TRBD1. CDR1 and CDR2 (germline): SGHNT, YYREEE (reference sequence). Germline trimming cut 4 bases from V and 5 bases from J; bases unmatched to any gene: 10. The CDR3 spans 16 residues. CDR3 loop: CASSLGTGGRSETQYF. In nucleotides, the CDR3 is TGTGCCAGCAGCCTAGGGACAGGGGGAAGGTCGGAGACCCAGTACTTC.

The CDR3 coding sequence is TGTGCCAGCAGCTTATTTTCAGGGTCTGATACGCAGTATTTT. Its protein product is CASSLFSGSDTQYF. The genes are TRBV7-2 and TRBJ2-3, with a tentative D call TRBD1 (5 bases). CDR1 is SGHTA, CDR2 FQGNSA, per germline. Trimming took off 2 bases at V and 6 bases at J, with 12 bases between the two ends. The CDR3 sequence is 14 residues long.

This chain joins TRBV14 and TRBJ2-5; 15 nucleotides agree with TRBD2. Germline V gene lookup returns CDR1 SGHDN and CDR2 FVKESK. V shed 0 bases, J shed 3 bases, and the junction held 2 bases outside the gene matches. The CDR3 length is 17 residues. Written as DNA, the CDR3 is TGTGCCAGCAGCCAAGATTGGACTAGCGGGGGGGAAGAGACCCAGTACTTC. Amino acids: CASSQDWTSGGEETQYF.

The gene calls are TRBV30 and TRBJ2-3, with D perhaps matching TRBD1 (6 bases). Germline assignment: CDR1 GTSNPN and CDR2 SVGIG (reference sequence). The CDR3 sequence is 13 residues long. With 2 bases removed from V and 6 bases from J, the gap between germline ends came to 12 bases. CDR3 region: CAWSPQGWDTQYF. As DNA, the CDR3 is TGTGCCTGGAGTCCCCAGGGGTGGGATACGCAGTATTTT.

The chain combines TRBV7-3 with TRBJ2-3; a weak D match, TRBD2 (7 bases). The V end lost 2 bases, the J end lost 5 bases, and 14 bases lay between the germline ends. The germline CDR1 and CDR2 sequences are SGHTA and FQGTGA. This CDR3 spans 15 amino acids. As DNA, the CDR3 is TGTGCCAGCAGCTTAGGGGGGGCTCAGGGAGATACGCAGTATTTT. It specifies CASSLGGAQGDTQYF.

The chain couples TRBV4-1 to TRBJ2-1; 8 nucleotides align to TRBD1. Germline CDR1 reads MGHRA; CDR2 reads YSYEKL. The CDR3 has 15 amino acids. V was clipped by 1 base and J by 4 bases; unmatched bases: 3. DNA for the CDR3: TGCGCCAGCAGCCAAGGGACAGGGAGTTACAATGAGCAGTTCTTC. Translated: CASSQGTGSYNEQFF.

This clone turned up a few times. The chain couples TRBV14 to TRBJ2-3; D uncertain. The CDR3 has 14 amino acids. Trimming removed 2 bases from V and 3 bases from J, with 9 bases in between. Germline V gene data show CDR1 as SGHDN and CDR2 as FVKESK. The chain's CDR3 is CASSQYSLTDTQYF. The CDR3 DNA sequence: TGTGCCAGCAGCCAATATTCCCTGACAGATACGCAGTATTTT.

This sequence joins TRBV5-1 and TRBJ1-3, with 12 positions matching TRBD1. The CDR3 totals 17 residues. The V gene's germline CDR1 is SGHRS and CDR2 YFSETQ. Trimming cost V 4 bases and J 3 bases; bases outside gene matches: 8. The CDR3 is CASSPFGTGGIGNTIYF. The DNA for the CDR3 is TGCGCCAGCAGCCCCTTTGGGACAGGGGGCATTGGAAACACCATATATTTT.

The rearrangement links TRBV28 to TRBJ1-6, with 9 bases identical to TRBD1. V dropped 2 bases and J dropped 10; count of bases not matched to a gene: 6. Germline assignment: CDR1 MDHEN and CDR2 SYDVKM. CDR3 length equals 15 residues. CDR3 DNA: TGTGCCAGCAGTTTAACAGGGGGCCTAAAGTCACCCCTCCACTTT. It yields the protein CASSLTGGLKSPLHF.

This chain uses TRBV18 with TRBJ2-7, with 12 nucleotides matching TRBD2. The CDR3 loop spans 14 amino acids. Germline values: CDR1 KGHSH, CDR2 LQKENI. V lost 10 bases and J lost 4; bases outside the gene matches: 8. CDR3: CAKNKGLAGYEQYF. The CDR3 region has the DNA TGTGCCAAGAATAAGGGACTAGCGGGTTACGAGCAGTACTTC.

V usage is TRBV7-9 and J usage is TRBJ2-7; 9 bases are shared with TRBD2. Germline V gene data show CDR1 as SEHNR and CDR2 as FQNEAQ (reference sequence). The CDR3 runs to 15 residues. Trimming removed 1 base from V and 7 bases from J; junction bases left unmatched: 8. This CDR3 reads CASSLDGSGGREQYF. CDR3 nucleotides: TGTGCCAGCAGCTTAGACGGCAGCGGGGGGCGGGAGCAGTACTTC.

This clone showed up just a few times. The chain employs TRBV3-1 (or the pseudogene TRBV3-2) and TRBJ1-2; D ambiguous. The ends were cut back, 0 bases at V and 5 bases at J, with 13 bases in the middle. The length of the CDR3 is 15 residues. From germline, CDR1 is LGHDT and CDR2 YNNKEL (reference sequence). The CDR3 loop reads CASSQDGQVGYGYTF. The CDR3 bases are TGTGCCAGCAGCCAAGATGGGCAGGTTGGATATGGCTACACCTTC.

The chain links TRBV5-1 to TRBJ1-1; D might be TRBD1 (6 bases). Trimming stripped 4 bases from V and 8 bases from J, with 12 bases between. The CDR3 has 12 residues. Germline V CDR1 and CDR2: SGHRS, YFSETQ. The CDR3 sequence: CASSQGTPEAFF. In nucleotides, the CDR3 is TGCGCCAGCAGCCAGGGGACCCCCGAAGCTTTCTTT.